These 19 T cell receptor beta chains originate from one sample sequenced in a study of CD8 T cells in ankylosing spondylitis. Via MiXCR, TCRdb re-called the 5' RACE reads, giving one row per CDR3 protein. The sample has 350,000 or so distinct CDR3 sequences, roughly 10% seen once; the top ten hold 8% to 9.5%. The sample taken for sequencing was blood, either unsorted or a sorted T cell fraction (not recorded which). The receptors stem from a female donor with ankylosing spondylitis or in good health (not recorded which).

This clonotype turned up a few times. The chain employs TRBV5-1 and TRBJ2-7; 8 bases match TRBD1. This CDR3 is 14 amino acids long. Germline V CDR1 and CDR2: SGHRS, YFSETQ. V gave up 5 bases and J gave up 4 bases; unmatched junction bases: 8. The CDR3: CASRTGTGEYEQYF. As DNA, the CDR3 is TGCGCCAGCAGGACCGGGACAGGCGAATACGAGCAGTACTTC.

This clonotype was counted once. This chain connects TRBV18 to TRBJ1-1; 9 bases agree with TRBD1. This CDR3 comprises 14 residues. The germline CDR1 and CDR2 sequences are KGHSH and LQKENI. V lost 3 bases, J lost 7 bases, and 6 bases stayed unmatched. The CDR3 DNA sequence: TGTGCCAGCTCACCCGGGACAGGGTTCGTTGAAGCTTTCTTT. This encodes CASSPGTGFVEAFF.

The rearrangement uses TRBV28 and TRBJ2-1; either TRBD1 or TRBD2 may supply D (5 bases each). The CDR3 sequence is 14 residues long. The V gene's germline CDR1 is MDHEN and CDR2 SYDVKM. V shed 1 base and J shed 4 bases, with 8 bases lying between them. CDR3 bases: TGTGCCAGCAGTTTATCGGGGCAATACAATGAGCAGTTCTTC. Translated, it gives CASSLSGQYNEQFF.

This clonotype was counted a few times. The rearrangement uses TRBV5-1 and TRBJ1-1; D unclear. The CDR3 is 13 amino acids. V was trimmed by 6 bases and J by 1 base, leaving 10 bases between them. CDR1 and CDR2 from the germline V gene are SGHRS and YFSETQ. CDR3 protein: CASTKTPNTEAFF. The CDR3 nucleotides are TGCGCCAGCACTAAGACCCCGAACACTGAAGCTTTCTTT.

This clonotype was counted at least ten times. This chain uses TRBV5-1 with TRBJ2-2; D not resolved. Trimming shortened V by 4 bases and J by 4 bases, and 8 bases separated the two germline ends. Germline V gene lookup returns CDR1 SGHRS and CDR2 YFSETQ. The CDR3 runs 13 residues. For the CDR3, the DNA is TGCGCCAGCAGCGTCCTGGGCACCGGGGAGCTGTTTTTT. Encoded protein: CASSVLGTGELFF.

This clonotype was seen a few times. The genes are TRBV10-3 and TRBJ2-3; TRBD1 might be the D (5 bases). Germline loops: CDR1 ENHRY, CDR2 SYGVKD. The CDR3 runs 16 residues. V shed 8 bases and J shed 0 bases, with 18 bases lying between them. The CDR3 loop reads CAISIQGYPSTDTQYF. DNA of the CDR3: TGTGCCATCTCAATTCAGGGATACCCTAGCACAGATACGCAGTATTTT.

Only a few counts were recorded for this clonotype. This chain connects TRBV11-2 to TRBJ2-7, with 11 positions matching TRBD1. CDR3 length: 16 residues. Unmatched junction bases numbered 5, after V lost 0 bases and J lost 4 bases. Germline V lookup: CDR1 SGHAT, CDR2 FQNNGV. CDR3 sequence reads: CASSLDRDRGRYEQYF. CDR3 coding DNA: TGTGCCAGCAGCTTAGATCGGGACAGGGGGAGGTACGAGCAGTACTTC.

This clonotype was recorded a few times. The genes are TRBV6-2 or TRBV6-3 and TRBJ2-3; D may match TRBD1 or TRBD2 (5 bases each). Deletions cut 10 bases from V and 2 bases from J, with 13 bases between. This CDR3 spans 13 amino acids. Germline loops: CDR1 MNHEY, CDR2 SVGEGT. The DNA of the CDR3 is TGTGCCATCGGGGACCGACCCACAGATACGCAGTATTTT. Translation: CAIGDRPTDTQYF.

This clonotype was recorded at least ten times. The chain employs TRBV4-3 and TRBJ2-7, with a weak D call TRBD1 (6 bases). Germline lookup yields CDR1 LGHNA and CDR2 YSLEER. V shed 0 bases and J shed 6 bases, with 12 bases lying between them. The CDR3 extends over 14 amino acids. The chain's CDR3 is CASSQDNRVGEQYF. In DNA form, the CDR3 reads TGCGCCAGCAGCCAAGACAACAGGGTCGGCGAGCAGTACTTC.

Turning to this clonotype: A much more abundant neighbour one base away suggests this may be a read error. The CDR3 spells CASTQVEERNYEQYF. For the CDR3, the DNA is TGTGCCAGCACCCAAGTAGAGGAACGGAACTACGAGCAGTACTTC. J is TRBJ2-7 and V is TRBV3-1; no reliable D call. CDR1 is LGHDT, CDR2 YNNKEL, per germline (reference sequence). This CDR3 has 15 amino acids.

The rearrangement uses TRBV6-2 or TRBV6-3 and TRBJ1-1, with D hard to call. V dropped 6 bases and J dropped 0 bases, with 5 bases sitting between them. The germline V gene encodes CDR1 MNHEY and CDR2 SVGEGT. CDR3 length: 12 amino acids. The CDR3 DNA follows: TGTGCCAGCAGGGCAATGAACACTGAAGCTTTCTTT. This sequence encodes CASRAMNTEAFF.

This clonotype was seen more than once but under ten times. CDR3 in DNA: TGTGCCAGCAGTTACTCCCGGGTAGCCAAAAACATTCAGTACTTC. This sequence encodes CASSYSRVAKNIQYF. The chain couples TRBV6-5 to TRBJ2-4; D uncertain. Germline assignment: CDR1 MNHEY and CDR2 SVGAGI. The V end lost 0 bases, the J end lost 0 bases, and 6 bases lay between the germline ends. There are 15 residues in the CDR3.

This clonotype has just a few counts. The chain is built from TRBV28 and TRBJ1-1, with a tentative D call TRBD1 (5 bases). The CDR3 covers 15 residues. V shed 6 bases and J shed 5 bases, with 19 bases lying between them. Germline V lookup: CDR1 MDHEN, CDR2 SYDVKM. CDR3 bases: TGTGCCAGCAGCCTACTTCTAGGGAGGGGTACTGAAGCTTTCTTT. Amino acids: CASSLLLGRGTEAFF. Supplemented by reference TRBV28 and TRBJ1-1, the full variable domain reads DVKVTQSSRYLVKRTGEKVFLECVQDMDHENMFWYRQDPGLGLRLIYFSYDVKMKEKGDIPEGYSVSREKKERFSLILESASTNQTSMYLCASSLLLGRGTEAFFGQGTRLTVV.

This clonotype has ten or more counts. The rearrangement joins TRBV20-1 to TRBJ2-3; D might be TRBD2 (7 bases). Looked up from germline, CDR1 is DFQATT and CDR2 is SNEGSKA (reference sequence). V gave up 5 bases and J gave up 3 bases, with 15 bases separating them. The CDR3 has 14 residues. The DNA for the CDR3 is TGCAGTGCTCGGGTGAAGGGGGGGACAGATACGCAGTATTTT. Translating gives CSARVKGGTDTQYF.

This clonotype was counted a few times. DNA of the CDR3: TGCGCCAGCAGCCAAGTGGAGGTCGGGGGCGCACTTTTCTTC. As protein: CASSQVEVGGALFF. This chain uses TRBV4-3 with TRBJ2-1; either TRBD1 or TRBD2 may supply D (6 bases each). The CDR3 runs to 14 residues. CDR1 and CDR2 from the germline V gene are LGHNA and YSLEER. V gave up 1 base and J gave up 16 bases, with 20 bases separating them.

This clonotype has a count of ten or more. This sequence joins TRBV7-2 and TRBJ2-7; unclear D gene. V dropped 1 base and J dropped 0 bases, with 7 bases sitting between them. Germline V lookup: CDR1 SGHTA, CDR2 FQGNSA. CDR3 length equals 14 residues. This CDR3 is CASSLGLGSYEQYF. The CDR3 region has the DNA TGTGCCAGCAGCTTAGGCTTGGGCTCCTACGAGCAGTACTTC.

This clonotype came up many times. V is TRBV6-1 and J is TRBJ1-4; D perhaps matches TRBD1 (6 bases). With 4 bases removed from V and 3 bases from J, the gap between germline ends came to 12 bases. The CDR3 consists of 15 residues. Germline CDR1 and CDR2: MNHNS and SASEGT. The CDR3 is CASSGQDSPNEKLFF. The DNA for the CDR3 is TGTGCCAGCAGTGGCCAGGACAGTCCTAATGAAAAACTGTTTTTT.

The chain is built from TRBV29-1 and TRBJ2-6, with 10 bases lining up with TRBD1. The CDR3 has 17 amino acids. Trimming took 7 bases from V and 2 from J; bases not matched to a gene: 11. Germline V gene sequence: CDR1 SQVTM, CDR2 ANQGSEA. The CDR3 sequence is CSEHLTGGFPGANVLTF. The CDR3 nucleotides are TGCAGCGAACACTTGACAGGGGGCTTCCCTGGGGCCAACGTCCTGACTTTC.

This clonotype has just one count. This chain uses TRBV20-1 with TRBJ1-2; D is unresolved. Germline V lookup: CDR1 DFQATT, CDR2 SNEGSKA (reference sequence). Trimming cost V 1 base and J 1 base, with 10 bases left between them. This CDR3 region has 14 residues. The CDR3 region is CSARGWEDNYGYTF. The CDR3 DNA sequence: TGCAGTGCTAGAGGGTGGGAAGATAACTATGGCTACACCTTC.